These T cell receptor beta chains were read from a single sample in a study of blood T cell repertoires in COVID-19. Produced via immunoSEQ multiplex PCR; TCRdb's table is partial and in-frame only. The sample has roughly 75,000 clones; 80% to 90% are singletons. Sequenced material: peripheral blood. These receptors originate from a man aged 60-69 years with acute or convalescent COVID-19. Each CDR3 is given with its conserved first and last residue. Each record gives: CDR3 protein, CDR3 DNA, clone size, D gene, V gene, J gene. The D gene is left open where the match is weak. Some rows mark clone size as missing; the rest say once, few, many or name a class of expanded clone.

CASSIGRLAGSYNEQFF,TGTGCCAGTAGTATCGGGAGACTAGCGGGTTCCTACAATGAGCAGTTCTTC,NA,TRBD2,TRBV19,TRBJ2-1
CASSSTPTEEQYF,TGTGCCAGCAGCTCAACCCCGACTGAAGAGCAGTACTTC,NA,NA,TRBV9,TRBJ2-7
CATSDDPEAGRADTQYF,TGTGCCACCAGTGACGACCCTGAAGCGGGGAGGGCGGATACGCAGTATTTT,NA,TRBD2,TRBV24-1,TRBJ2-3
CASDGQGATNEKLFF,TGTGCTAGTGATGGACAGGGGGCTACTAATGAAAAACTGTTTTTT,NA,TRBD1,TRBV12-5,TRBJ1-4
CSVTGAGVEPQHF,TGCAGCGTAACCGGGGCAGGGGTTGAGCCCCAGCATTTT,NA,NA,TRBV29-1,TRBJ1-5
CASSGLGPPSADTQYF,TGTGCCAGCAGTGGGCTAGGTCCTCCGAGCGCAGATACGCAGTATTTT,NA,NA,TRBV6-1,TRBJ2-3
CASMADYGYTF,TGTGCCAGTATGGCAGACTATGGCTACACCTTC,few,NA,TRBV19,TRBJ1-2
CASSQVGRTGILRYEQYF,TGTGCCAGCAGCCAAGTAGGGCGGACAGGGATACTACGCTACGAGCAGTACTTC,few,TRBD1,TRBV14,TRBJ2-7
CASSQGLAGHTDTQYF,TGTGCCAGCAGCCAGGGACTAGCGGGGCACACAGATACGCAGTATTTT,NA,TRBD2,TRBV7-2,TRBJ2-3
CASSIQGLNNEQFF,TGTGCCAGCAGCATACAGGGGCTTAACAATGAGCAGTTCTTC,NA,TRBD1,TRBV5-8,TRBJ2-1
CASSSTGSHQPQHF,TGTGCCAGCAGCTCGACAGGGTCCCATCAGCCCCAGCATTTT,once,TRBD1,TRBV27,TRBJ1-5
CASETSSYNEQFF,TGTGCCAGCGAGACAAGCTCCTACAATGAGCAGTTCTTC,NA,NA,TRBV12-3/TRBV12-4,TRBJ2-1
CASSLVASGAGTDTQYF,TGCGCCAGCAGCTTGGTCGCTAGCGGGGCCGGCACAGATACGCAGTATTTT,NA,TRBD2,TRBV5-1,TRBJ2-3
CASSPSAAVQLYGYTF,TGTGCCAGCTCACCGTCGGCGGCCGTTCAACTCTATGGCTACACCTTC,NA,NA,TRBV18,TRBJ1-2
CASSQETGGLATQYF,TGTGCCAGCAGCCAAGAAACAGGGGGCCTCGCTACGCAGTATTTT,NA,TRBD1,TRBV14,TRBJ2-3
CASSASGESETQYF,TGTGCCAGCAGCGCCTCAGGGGAATCAGAGACCCAGTACTTC,NA,NA,TRBV9,TRBJ2-5
CASSFSGLAGGYEQFF,TGTGCCAGCAGTTTTTCAGGACTAGCGGGAGGGTATGAGCAGTTCTTC,NA,TRBD2,TRBV27,TRBJ2-1
CASSQEQIGAWAFF,TGTGCCAGCAGCCAAGAACAGATTGGTGCGTGGGCTTTCTTT,NA,NA,TRBV14,TRBJ1-1
CATPRTGLGGELFF,TGTGCCACCCCCCGGACAGGGTTGGGCGGGGAGCTGTTTTTT,NA,TRBD1,TRBV13,TRBJ2-2
CASSLVGGLNTEAFF,TGCGCCAGCAGCTTGGTCGGAGGCTTGAACACTGAAGCTTTCTTT,NA,NA,TRBV5-1,TRBJ1-1
CASSFSGEENQPQHF,TGCGCCAGCAGCTTTTCAGGGGAAGAGAATCAGCCCCAGCATTTT,NA,NA,TRBV5-1,TRBJ1-5
CASRENPPRSEKLFF,TGTGCCAGTAGGGAGAACCCCCCGAGGAGTGAAAAACTGTTTTTT,NA,NA,TRBV19,TRBJ1-4
CASSLGQGYTEAFF,TGCGCCAGCAGCTTAGGGCAGGGGTACACTGAAGCTTTCTTT,NA,NA,TRBV5-1,TRBJ1-1
CASSRTSGLDTQYF,TGTGCCAGCAGCCGGACTAGCGGTCTAGATACGCAGTATTTT,NA,TRBD2,TRBV7-3,TRBJ2-3
CSAISRAQYF,TGCAGTGCTATTTCGAGGGCCCAGTACTTC,NA,NA,TRBV20-1,TRBJ2-5
CASSEAGGPSVNTQYF,TGTGCCAGCAGCGAAGCGGGGGGGCCTTCTGTAAATACGCAGTATTTT,NA,TRBD2,TRBV11-2,TRBJ2-3
CASSLVADSFYEQYF,TGTGCCAGCAGCTTGGTCGCCGACAGCTTCTACGAGCAGTACTTC,NA,NA,TRBV5-5,TRBJ2-7
CASSLDRGGEQFF,TGTGCCAGCTCACTCGACAGGGGGGGGGAGCAGTTCTTC,once,TRBD1,TRBV18,TRBJ2-1
CASSSWGTSGNEQFF,TGTGCCAGCAGCTCATGGGGGACTAGCGGAAATGAGCAGTTCTTC,NA,TRBD2,TRBV7-2,TRBJ2-1
CASSVGGRVAGNTIYF,TGTGCCAGCAGCGTAGGAGGGAGGGTCGCTGGAAACACCATATATTTT,NA,NA,TRBV9,TRBJ1-3
CASSSAGGLDTQYF,TGTGCCAGCAGCTCCGCGGGGGGCCTAGATACGCAGTATTTT,NA,TRBD2,TRBV7-3,TRBJ2-3
CASSEGGAKVQPQHF,TGTGCCAGCAGCGAAGGGGGGGCAAAGGTTCAGCCCCAGCATTTT,NA,NA,TRBV9,TRBJ1-5
CASSTERGRAGENEQFF,TGTGCCAGCAGCACAGAGCGCGGGAGGGCCGGGGAAAATGAGCAGTTCTTC,NA,TRBD2,TRBV11-3,TRBJ2-1